The 24 T cell receptor beta chains presented below share a single source sample, sequenced in a study of human T cells and chemical hapten exposure. Using its own MiXCR run on the RACE reads, TCRdb lists one record per CDR3 protein. The table shows some 110,000 distinct CDR3 sequences, with approximately 10% occurring only once. Specified time point: patch test 3, about 24 weeks after DPC sensitization. As for treatment: therapeutic diphenylcyclopropenone sensitization with weekly scalp DPC. Sequenced material: whole blood, taken in connection with sensitization to the hapten diphenylcyclopropenone (DPC). The receptor source for this set is a woman between 50 and 59 years old with alopecia areata. Some clones in this sample may be carry-over from other donors' samples.

This clonotype showed up just a few times. CDR3 loop: CSVEMAGHYGYTF. The CDR3 DNA is TGCAGCGTTGAAATGGCAGGGCACTATGGCTACACCTTC. The chain carries TRBV29-1 and TRBJ1-2; D perhaps matches TRBD1 (5 bases). CDR3 length: 13 residues. Trimming cost V 2 bases and J 3 bases, with 10 bases left between them. Germline CDR1 is SQVTM and CDR2 is ANQGSEA.

The chain links TRBV2 to TRBJ1-2; D possibly corresponds to TRBD1 (6 bases). CDR1 is SNHLY and CDR2 is FYNNEI in the germline V gene. CDR3 length: 14 amino acids. The V gene lost 4 bases and the J gene lost 8 bases, with 17 bases spanning the gap. The CDR3 loop reads CASSARTDARGYTF. The CDR3 DNA reads TGTGCCAGCAGTGCCCGGACAGACGCGAGGGGCTACACCTTC.

The CDR3 spells CASSLRIPNGYGYTF. CDR3 sequence (DNA): TGTGCCAGCAGCTTGCGTATCCCCAACGGCTATGGCTACACCTTC. The chain links TRBV7-8 to TRBJ1-2; D is uncertain. The V end lost 3 bases, the J end lost 4 bases, and 15 bases lay between the germline ends. CDR3 length equals 15 residues. The germline CDR1 and CDR2 sequences are SGHVS and FQNEAQ.

The chain links TRBV20-1 to TRBJ2-3, with TRBD2 matching 10 bases. The CDR3 has 14 residues. The germline gives CDR1 DFQATT, CDR2 SNEGSKA (reference sequence). With V trimmed by 1 base and J by 6 bases, 4 bases remained unmatched. The CDR3 bases are TGCAGTGCTAGAGCCCCACTAGCGGGGGATACGCAGTATTTT. This gives the protein CSARAPLAGDTQYF.

The sample holds a few counts of this clonotype. The chain recombines TRBV3-1 with TRBJ2-3; a possible D gene is TRBD2 (6 bases). V was shortened by 0 bases and J by 3 bases, with 16 bases between the two germline ends. CDR3 length: 17 amino acids. Germline CDR1 and CDR2: LGHDT and YNNKEL (reference sequence). In DNA form, the CDR3 reads TGTGCCAGCAGCCAAGATATCACGGGGGATCTTACAGATACGCAGTATTTT. Residues: CASSQDITGDLTDTQYF.

This chain connects TRBV2 to TRBJ2-1; TRBD2 might be the D (6 bases). Trimming took off 8 bases at V and 7 bases at J, with 18 bases between the two ends. Germline V lookup: CDR1 SNHLY, CDR2 FYNNEI. This CDR3 spans 14 amino acids. The CDR3: CASRVGGVGNEQFF. DNA of the CDR3: TGTGCCAGCCGGGTCGGGGGAGTGGGGAATGAGCAGTTCTTC.

This clonotype was found many times. One end of the junction varies from germline; a read error may be responsible. This chain uses TRBV29-1 with TRBJ1-2; D is uncertain. In germline, CDR1 is SQVTM, CDR2 ANQGSEA. The CDR3 has 12 residues. CDR3 DNA: TGCAGCGTTTCGACTGTGAACTCTGGCTACACCTTC. Protein sequence: CSVSTVNSGYTF.

This sequence joins TRBV7-3 and TRBJ2-1; 8 bases agree with TRBD2. CDR3 length: 15 amino acids. V trimming: 5 bases; J trimming: 5 bases; junction bases outside the gene matches: 8. In germline, CDR1 is SGHTA, CDR2 FQGTGA. Here the CDR3 DNA reads TGTGCCAGCAGCCCGGGACTAGTGAGAAACAATGAGCAGTTCTTC. Translated: CASSPGLVRNNEQFF.

The chain recombines TRBV6-5 with TRBJ2-1; perhaps TRBD2 as D (7 bases). The V end lost 4 bases, the J end lost 6 bases, and 19 bases lay between the germline ends. CDR1 and CDR2 (germline): MNHEY, SVGAGI. CDR3 length: 16 residues. CDR3: CASSLGPGRGTNEQFF. For the CDR3, the DNA is TGTGCCAGCAGTTTAGGCCCAGGGAGGGGGACCAATGAGCAGTTCTTC.

The chain couples TRBV7-2 to TRBJ1-1; the match to TRBD1 covers 11 bases. Germline-derived CDR1 and CDR2 are SGHTA and FQGNSA. This CDR3 spans 14 amino acids. The V gene end was trimmed by 5 bases and the J gene end by 11 bases; junction bases not matched to a gene: 10. CDR3 in amino acids: CASSHRTGGLGAFF. In DNA, the CDR3 is TGTGCCAGCAGCCACCGGACAGGGGGCTTAGGGGCTTTCTTT.

This clonotype showed up just a few times. This chain links TRBV25-1 with TRBJ1-1; 8 bases line up with TRBD1. Per germline, CDR1 MGHDK and CDR2 SYGVNS. After removal of 5 bases from V and 6 bases from J, the junction contained 8 bases not matched to a gene. CDR3 length: 14 amino acids. Written as DNA, the CDR3 is TGTGCCAGCAGTAGTCGGACAGGGAGCCCTGAAGCTTTCTTT. Its protein product is CASSSRTGSPEAFF.

This rearrangement joins TRBV27 to TRBJ1-6, with TRBD1 matching over 7 bases. The CDR3 is made up of 14 amino acids. Germline trimming cut 3 bases from V and 13 bases from J; bases unmatched to any gene: 9. The germline gives CDR1 MNHEY, CDR2 SMNVEV (reference sequence). Here the CDR3 DNA reads TGTGCCAGCAGTTTCAAGACAGGGAGGAGGCCCCTCCACTTT. It yields the protein CASSFKTGRRPLHF.

The chain joins TRBV7-2 to TRBJ1-2, with 9 nucleotides matching TRBD1. After removal of 5 bases from V and 3 bases from J, the junction contained 7 bases not matched to a gene. Per the germline V gene, CDR1 is SGHTA and CDR2 is FQGNSA. This CDR3 has 15 residues. For the CDR3, the DNA is TGTGCCAGCAGCGCCACAGGGGGCGGGCACTATGGCTACACCTTC. Translating it yields CASSATGGGHYGYTF.

This clonotype has just a few counts. J is TRBJ1-5 and V is TRBV12-3 or TRBV12-4; D is undetermined. The CDR3 sequence is 14 residues long. Trimming pared 7 bases from V and 3 bases from J, leaving 13 bases between. The CDR3 reads CASKSDTPNQPQHF. The CDR3 DNA is TGTGCCAGCAAAAGTGACACCCCCAATCAGCCCCAGCATTTT.

This chain links TRBV27 with TRBJ2-7, with 10 positions matching TRBD1. CDR1 MNHEY and CDR2 SMNVEV come from the germline V gene (reference sequence). With V trimmed by 5 bases and J by 0 bases, 7 bases remained unmatched. The CDR3 contains 16 residues. CDR3 in DNA: TGTGCCAGCAGTCCGGGACAGGGGACGAGCTCCTACGAGCAGTACTTC. Amino acids: CASSPGQGTSSYEQYF.

This clonotype was observed a handful of times. This chain links TRBV2 with TRBJ2-1; TRBD2 matches 13 bases. The junction had 2 bases not matched to a gene; V was cut back by 5 bases and J by 4 bases. This CDR3 contains 15 residues. Germline values: CDR1 SNHLY, CDR2 FYNNEI. The CDR3 DNA follows: TGTGCCAGCAGTAGGACTAGCGGGGGTTACAATGAGCAGTTCTTC. This translates into CASSRTSGGYNEQFF.

The rearrangement uses TRBV6-5 and TRBJ2-1, with 8 positions matching TRBD2. The CDR3 length is 14 residues. Germline values: CDR1 MNHEY, CDR2 SVGAGI. Unmatched junction bases numbered 6, after V lost 3 bases and J lost 8 bases. DNA of the CDR3: TGTGCCAGCAGTTATACGGGGGGGCCCGATGAGCAGTTCTTC. It specifies CASSYTGGPDEQFF.

This clonotype came up a few times. The genes are TRBV5-1 and TRBJ1-1, with D perhaps TRBD1 (5 bases). V was cut by 4 bases and J by 1 base, with 11 bases left in between. CDR3 length equals 14 residues. CDR1 is SGHRS, CDR2 YFSETQ, per germline. DNA for the CDR3: TGCGCCAGCAGCCCGGGACCTGCGAACACTGAAGCTTTCTTT. Amino acid sequence: CASSPGPANTEAFF.

The J gene is TRBJ1-1, the V gene TRBV12-3 or TRBV12-4, with 7 nucleotides matching TRBD1. J was trimmed by 0 bases and V by 8 bases; bases with no gene match: 9. This CDR3 region has 15 residues. The CDR3 loop is CASERGGGMNTEAFF. In DNA form, the CDR3 reads TGTGCCAGCGAGCGAGGGGGCGGAATGAACACTGAAGCTTTCTTT.

The V and J genes are TRBV12-3 or TRBV12-4 and TRBJ1-4; 9 positions agree with TRBD1. The CDR3 is 15 residues long. V was clipped by 4 bases and J by 3 bases; unmatched bases: 3. CDR3 residues: CASSSNRGPNEKLFF. The CDR3 DNA is TGTGCCAGCAGTTCGAACAGGGGGCCTAATGAAAAACTGTTTTTT.

The sample holds a few counts of this clonotype. DNA for the CDR3: TGCGCCAGCAGCCCGGGTTCAGGTGCAGATACGCAGTATTTT. Residues: CASSPGSGADTQYF. The rearrangement joins TRBV5-1 to TRBJ2-3; D unresolved. This CDR3 is built from 14 residues. Germline values: CDR1 SGHRS, CDR2 YFSETQ. Between the trimmed V and J ends, which lost 4 bases and 4 bases, there was a span of 13 bases.

The rearrangement joins TRBV2 to TRBJ2-7; D may be TRBD1 (6 bases). Germline lookup yields CDR1 SNHLY and CDR2 FYNNEI. V was shortened by 6 bases and J by 13 bases, with 16 bases between the two germline ends. This CDR3 has 11 residues. As DNA, the CDR3 is TGTGCCAGCAGGGGGCGACAGGTTACATACTTC. It specifies CASRGRQVTYF.

This clonotype was observed a handful of times. The chain couples TRBV11-2 to TRBJ1-1, with D maybe TRBD1 (6 bases). Trimming took off 3 bases at V and 5 bases at J, with 13 bases between the two ends. Germline values: CDR1 SGHAT, CDR2 FQNNGV. CDR3 length: 14 residues. The CDR3 DNA reads TGTGCCAGCAGCTTCGGGCAGGGGACGACTGAAGCTTTCTTT. This translates into CASSFGQGTTEAFF.

This clonotype was detected many times. The chain uses TRBV13 and TRBJ2-3, with 7 bases aligning to TRBD2. The junction had 6 bases not matched to a gene; V was cut back by 4 bases and J by 5 bases. CDR1 and CDR2 from the germline V gene are PRHDT and FYEKMQ (reference sequence). The CDR3 is made up of 14 amino acids. CDR3 bases: TGTGCCAGCAGCTCCGGACTAGGAGGAGATACGCAGTATTTT. Translated: CASSSGLGGDTQYF. The variable domain in full, with the rest retrieved from reference TRBV13 and TRBJ2-3, is AAGVIQSPRHLIKEKRETATLKCYPIPRHDTVYWYQQGPGQDPQFLISFYEKMQSDKGSIPDRFSAQQFSDYHSELNMSSLELGDSALYFCASSSGLGGDTQYFGPGTRLTVL.